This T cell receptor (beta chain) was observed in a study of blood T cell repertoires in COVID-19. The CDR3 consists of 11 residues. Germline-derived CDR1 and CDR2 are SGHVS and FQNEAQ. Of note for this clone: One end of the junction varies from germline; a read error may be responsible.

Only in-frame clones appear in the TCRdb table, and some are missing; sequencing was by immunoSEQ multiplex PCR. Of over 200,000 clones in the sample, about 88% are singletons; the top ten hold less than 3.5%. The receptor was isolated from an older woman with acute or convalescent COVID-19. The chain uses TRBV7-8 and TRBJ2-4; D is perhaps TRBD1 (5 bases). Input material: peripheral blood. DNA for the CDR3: TGTGCCAGCAGCGAAGGGCAGGGTTTACGCTTC. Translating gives CASSEGQGLRF.